A single sample gave rise to the 21 T cell receptor beta chains below, sequenced in a study of blood T cell repertoires in COVID-19. Sequenced by immunoSEQ multiplex PCR; TCRdb stores in-frame clones only, minus some. This sample has 150,000 to 200,000 clones, with approximately 84% found just once. Sequenced input: PBMCs or T cells enriched from blood (not recorded which). These receptor sequences come from a human donor with acute COVID-19. The donor label of this sample is uncertain.

This clone was detected only a few times. The chain carries TRBV11-2 and TRBJ2-7; TRBD1 might be the D (6 bases). Trimming left V 1 base short and J 0 bases short, with 10 bases between. CDR1 and CDR2 from the germline V gene are SGHAT and FQNNGV. The CDR3 spans 15 residues. The CDR3 region has the DNA TGTGCCAGCAGCTTAGGACAGGTATCCTCCTACGAGCAGTACTTC. Its translation is CASSLGQVSSYEQYF. The full variable domain, with the rest looked up from reference TRBV11-2 and TRBJ2-7, is EAGVAQSPRYKIIEKRQSVAFWCNPISGHATLYWYQQILGQGPKLLIQFQNNGVVDDSQLPKDRFSAERLKGVDSTLKIQPAKLEDSAVYLCASSLGQVSSYEQYFGPGTRLTVT.

This clone was seen a few times. V usage is TRBV6-6 and J usage is TRBJ1-5, with D possibly being TRBD1 (5 bases). The length of the CDR3 is 12 residues. The V gene's germline CDR1 is MNHNY and CDR2 SVGAGI (reference sequence). V was shortened by 6 bases and J by 5 bases, with 8 bases between the two germline ends. The CDR3 DNA sequence: TGTGCCAGCAGGGGGCCAGATCAGCCCCAGCATTTT. Protein sequence: CASRGPDQPQHF.

The V and J genes are TRBV27 and TRBJ2-7; 7 bases are shared with TRBD2. CDR1 and CDR2 (germline): MNHEY, SMNVEV (reference sequence). Unmatched junction bases numbered 14, after V lost 4 bases and J lost 5 bases. The CDR3 sequence is 16 residues long. CDR3 bases: TGTGCCAGCAGTTCCTCCGCGGGAGAGGTAGGTGACGAGCAGTACTTC. It specifies CASSSSAGEVGDEQYF.

This chain links TRBV5-1 with TRBJ1-1; D ambiguous. This CDR3 contains 14 residues. V was clipped by 3 bases and J by 5 bases, with 14 bases between them. CDR1 is SGHRS, CDR2 YFSETQ, per germline. CDR3 loop: CASSSHSGVTEAFF. CDR3 sequence (DNA): TGCGCCAGCAGCTCCCACAGCGGGGTAACTGAAGCTTTCTTT.

V gene TRBV5-1 combines with J gene TRBJ1-5; D perhaps matches TRBD1 (5 bases). The CDR3 runs 15 residues. Germline V lookup: CDR1 SGHRS, CDR2 YFSETQ. The V end lost 1 base, the J end lost 5 bases, and 13 bases lay between the germline ends. For the CDR3, the DNA is TGCGCCAGCAGCTTGATTGCGGGGGAGGATCAGCCCCAGCATTTT. Amino acid sequence: CASSLIAGEDQPQHF.

This clone was counted between two and nine times. The chain is built from TRBV19 and TRBJ1-1; maybe TRBD1 (6 bases). The CDR3 has 13 amino acids. Germline assignment: CDR1 LNHDA and CDR2 SQIVND (reference sequence). V was cut by 8 bases and J by 1 base, with 11 bases left in between. CDR3 DNA: TGTGCCAGTCTGGGACAAGCGAACACTGAAGCTTTCTTT. It codes for CASLGQANTEAFF.

This clone has just a few counts. The chain couples TRBV4-1 to TRBJ1-2; D remains ambiguous. V gave up 0 bases and J gave up 7 bases, with 18 bases separating them. Looked up from germline, CDR1 is MGHRA and CDR2 is YSYEKL. This CDR3 spans 16 amino acids. This chain's CDR3 is CASSQESPSLPGGYTF. CDR3 nucleotides: TGCGCCAGCAGCCAAGAATCCCCCAGTCTTCCGGGTGGCTACACCTTC.

The chain links TRBV28 to TRBJ2-2; D possibly corresponds to TRBD2 (6 bases). The germline CDR1 and CDR2 sequences are MDHEN and SYDVKM. Between the trimmed V and J ends, which lost 5 bases and 1 base, there was a span of 14 bases. This CDR3 is built from 16 residues. For the CDR3, the DNA is TGTGCCAGCAGTCTTATGCGGGGATTGAACACCGGGGAGCTGTTTTTT. Translated: CASSLMRGLNTGELFF.

The chain couples TRBV10-1 to TRBJ1-5; maybe TRBD1 (5 bases). Looked up from germline, CDR1 is WNHNN and CDR2 is SYGVQD (reference sequence). V was shortened by 6 bases and J by 0 bases, with 21 bases between the two germline ends. The CDR3 contains 18 residues. CDR3 region: CASRFMQGLCISNQPQHF. The CDR3 DNA follows: TGCGCCAGCAGATTCATGCAGGGTTTGTGTATTAGCAATCAGCCCCAGCATTTT.

The chain recombines TRBV11-2 with TRBJ1-4, with D uncertain. The germline V gene encodes CDR1 SGHAT and CDR2 FQNNGV. Trimming took off 1 base at V and 4 bases at J, with 4 bases between the two ends. This CDR3 has 13 residues. Here the CDR3 reads CASSLVLNEKLFF. DNA for the CDR3: TGTGCCAGCAGCTTAGTCCTTAATGAAAAACTGTTTTTT.

V is TRBV6-6 and J is TRBJ1-5; tentative D call: TRBD1 (6 bases). The CDR3 spans 15 residues. Per the germline V gene, CDR1 is MNHNY and CDR2 is SVGAGI (reference sequence). Trimming removed 5 bases at V and 7 bases at J, with 18 bases between. CDR3 loop: CASSGNDGGAQPQHF. The CDR3 nucleotides are TGTGCCAGCAGTGGGAACGACGGGGGGGCACAGCCCCAGCATTTT.

This chain uses TRBV10-3 with TRBJ2-1, with D tentatively TRBD2 (7 bases). The CDR3 is 16 residues long. Trimming shortened V by 4 bases and J by 9 bases, and 22 bases separated the two germline ends. The germline CDR1 and CDR2 sequences are ENHRY and SYGVKD. The CDR3: CAISGQGLQGMGEQFF. CDR3 nucleotides: TGTGCCATCAGTGGGCAGGGACTACAGGGAATGGGTGAGCAGTTCTTC.

The chain joins TRBV12-5 to TRBJ1-1; D is ambiguous. CDR1 is LGHNT, CDR2 FRNRAP, per germline. This CDR3 is 14 amino acids long. V was clipped by 6 bases and J by 1 base, with 12 bases between them. CDR3 in amino acids: CASGPRLENTEAFF. The CDR3 region has the DNA TGTGCTAGTGGACCCCGGCTAGAGAACACTGAAGCTTTCTTT.

The V gene is TRBV4-1, the J gene TRBJ2-3, with 11 bases aligning to TRBD2. Germline CDR1 reads MGHRA; CDR2 reads YSYEKL. Losses at the gene ends were 1 base for V and 2 bases for J; bases not matched to a gene: 5. CDR3 length: 17 residues. Here the CDR3 DNA reads TGCGCCAGCAGCCAAGGCATTAGCGGGGGGGCCACAGATACGCAGTATTTT. Translating it yields CASSQGISGGATDTQYF.

The gene calls are TRBV4-1 and TRBJ2-2; D is uncertain. The CDR3 spans 14 residues. Germline V gives CDR1 MGHRA, CDR2 YSYEKL. Trimming left V 4 bases short and J 4 bases short, with 10 bases between. The CDR3 loop reads CASSPYQITGELFF. In nucleotides, the CDR3 is TGCGCCAGCAGCCCGTACCAGATCACCGGGGAGCTGTTTTTT.

The chain employs TRBV5-1 and TRBJ1-1; 7 positions agree with TRBD1. The germline gives CDR1 SGHRS, CDR2 YFSETQ. The CDR3 spans 15 residues. Losses at the gene ends were 0 bases for V and 4 bases for J; bases not matched to a gene: 6. The CDR3 DNA follows: TGCGCCAGCAGCTTGGCCGCCGACAGGGTCACTGAAGCTTTCTTT. Translated: CASSLAADRVTEAFF.

This chain connects TRBV28 to TRBJ2-7, with TRBD1 matching over 12 bases. V lost 3 bases to trimming and J lost 6 bases; unmatched junction nucleotides: 6. The CDR3 loop spans 15 amino acids. In germline, CDR1 is MDHEN, CDR2 SYDVKM. The chain's CDR3 is CASSFAGTGGAEQYF. In nucleotides, the CDR3 is TGTGCCAGCAGTTTCGCCGGGACAGGGGGCGCCGAGCAGTACTTC.

This chain links TRBV7-3 with TRBJ2-1; 13 bases are a match to TRBD2. V was pared by 5 bases and J by 8 bases, with 6 bases of the junction left unmatched. The CDR3 loop spans 15 amino acids. The germline CDR1 and CDR2 sequences are SGHTA and FQGTGA. The CDR3 region has the DNA TGTGCCAGCAGCCTCACTAGCGGGGGGGCCGATGAGCAGTTCTTC. Amino acid sequence: CASSLTSGGADEQFF.

Turning to this clone: Compared with germline, one end of the junction differs, possibly owing to a read error. The J gene is TRBJ2-2, the V gene TRBV4-2, with TRBD2 matching 10 bases. CDR3 size: 19 residues. Germline assignment: CDR1 LGHNA and CDR2 YNFKEQ. The CDR3 nucleotides read TGTGCCAGCAGCCAAGCAAGCTGGGGGAGCGGGGGGGACACCGGAGAGCTGTTTTTT. The encoded protein is CASSQASWGSGGDTGELFF.

The chain carries TRBV11-2 and TRBJ1-2; TRBD1 aligns across 8 bases. Trimming took 2 bases from V and 6 from J; bases not matched to a gene: 14. CDR1 is SGHAT and CDR2 is FQNNGV in the germline V gene. CDR3 size: 17 residues. Written as DNA, the CDR3 is TGTGCCAGCAGCTTAACGGGTCGTACAGGGGGAAACAATGGCTACACCTTC. It codes for CASSLTGRTGGNNGYTF. Drawing the rest from reference TRBV11-2 and TRBJ1-2, the complete variable domain is EAGVAQSPRYKIIEKRQSVAFWCNPISGHATLYWYQQILGQGPKLLIQFQNNGVVDDSQLPKDRFSAERLKGVDSTLKIQPAKLEDSAVYLCASSLTGRTGGNNGYTFGSGTRLTVV.

The rearrangement joins TRBV7-9 to TRBJ2-2; D is possibly TRBD2 (6 bases). The ends were cut back, 8 bases at V and 1 base at J, with 11 bases in the middle. The CDR3 sequence is 14 residues long. Germline assignment: CDR1 SEHNR and CDR2 FQNEAQ (reference sequence). The CDR3 sequence: CASGAGLNTGELFF. CDR3 coding DNA: TGTGCCAGCGGTGCGGGGCTGAACACCGGGGAGCTGTTTTTT. Supplemented by reference TRBV7-9 and TRBJ2-2, the full variable domain reads DTGVSQNPRHKITKRGQNVTFRCDPISEHNRLYWYRQTLGQGPEFLTYFQNEAQLEKSRLLSDRFSAERPKGSFSTLEIQRTEQGDSAMYLCASGAGLNTGELFFGEGSRLTVL.